These 30 T cell receptor beta chains share one sample of origin, sequenced in a study of blood T cell repertoires in COVID-19. This table comes from immunoSEQ multiplex PCR, and its TCRdb copy is limited to in-frame clones, with some not included. The sample lists 120,000 to 150,000 clones, around 89% seen once, with around 3.3% in the top ten. Sequenced: peripheral blood. These receptors were obtained from a woman aged 60-75 years with active COVID-19.

CDR3 residues: CASSQDDGRVSSYEQYF. CDR3 nucleotides: TGCGCCAGCAGCCAAGATGACGGGCGGGTTTCCTCCTACGAGCAGTACTTC. The chain combines TRBV4-3 with TRBJ2-7, with a possible D match to TRBD2 (5 bases). CDR1 and CDR2 (germline): LGHNA, YSLEER. V gave up 0 bases and J gave up 0 bases, with 15 bases separating them. This CDR3 contains 17 residues.

The rearrangement joins TRBV5-1 to TRBJ1-1, with D hard to call. The V and J ends lost 0 bases and 11 bases respectively, with 20 bases between them. From germline, CDR1 is SGHRS and CDR2 YFSETQ. This CDR3 comprises 15 residues. The DNA of the CDR3 is TGCGCCAGCAGCTTGGGGGAGGGCGGAGTGCGGCGGGCTTTCTTT. It specifies CASSLGEGGVRRAFF.

The rearrangement links TRBV9 to TRBJ2-6; perhaps TRBD2 as D (6 bases). The CDR3 loop spans 16 amino acids. The germline V gene encodes CDR1 SGDLS and CDR2 YYNGEE. Trimming removed 0 bases at V and 2 bases at J, with 9 bases between. CDR3 sequence reads: CASSVDRGTGANVLTF. The DNA of the CDR3 is TGTGCCAGCAGCGTAGATCGGGGGACTGGGGCCAACGTCCTGACTTTC.

The chain combines TRBV6-5 with TRBJ1-4, with TRBD1 identical over 8 bases. Trimming cost V 2 bases and J 8 bases; bases outside gene matches: 4. In germline, CDR1 is MNHEY, CDR2 SVGAGI. The CDR3 has 14 residues. The CDR3 loop is CASSYRTGREKLFF. Written as DNA, the CDR3 is TGTGCCAGCAGTTACAGGACAGGGAGGGAAAAACTGTTTTTT.

This rearrangement joins TRBV5-1 to TRBJ2-3; 8 nucleotides match TRBD2. Germline V CDR1 and CDR2: SGHRS, YFSETQ. Germline trimming cut 1 base from V and 0 bases from J; bases unmatched to any gene: 10. This CDR3 has 18 amino acids. CDR3 sequence: CASSLHSGKTSSTDTQYF. CDR3 sequence (DNA): TGCGCCAGCAGCTTGCATAGCGGGAAAACCTCTAGCACAGATACGCAGTATTTT.

The chain combines TRBV19 with TRBJ2-2; 11 bases match TRBD1. The CDR3 runs 15 residues. CDR1 and CDR2 from the germline V gene are LNHDA and SQIVND (reference sequence). V trimming: 7 bases; J trimming: 7 bases; junction bases outside the gene matches: 8. CDR3 region: CASTLGQGAGGELFF. The CDR3 DNA sequence: TGTGCCAGTACCTTAGGACAGGGGGCGGGCGGGGAGCTGTTTTTT.

The chain links TRBV25-1 to TRBJ1-6; D is uncertain. Trimming left V 6 bases short and J 3 bases short, with 6 bases between. The CDR3 is made up of 13 amino acids. In germline, CDR1 is MGHDK, CDR2 SYGVNS. This chain's CDR3 is CASRSNYNSPLHF. The CDR3 DNA is TGTGCCAGCAGATCTAACTATAATTCACCCCTCCACTTT.

This chain joins TRBV29-1 and TRBJ1-1; TRBD1 matches 12 bases. The germline V gene has CDR1 SQVTM and CDR2 ANQGSEA. The CDR3 consists of 14 residues. The V gene end was trimmed by 6 bases and the J gene end by 4 bases; junction bases not matched to a gene: 6. CDR3 amino acids: CSVVGQGASTEAFF. CDR3 DNA: TGCAGCGTCGTGGGACAGGGGGCTTCCACTGAAGCTTTCTTT.

This clone was seen once. This chain connects TRBV7-3 to TRBJ2-1, with unresolved D. Trimming pared 1 base from V and 5 bases from J, leaving 9 bases between. Germline CDR1 SGHTA, CDR2 FQGTGA. The CDR3 extends over 14 amino acids. The CDR3 sequence: CASSLSPVNNEQFF. In nucleotides, the CDR3 is TGTGCCAGCAGCTTAAGCCCAGTAAACAATGAGCAGTTCTTC.

This sequence joins TRBV27 and TRBJ1-4; 10 bases line up with TRBD1. The CDR3 covers 14 residues. Germline V gene lookup returns CDR1 MNHEY and CDR2 SMNVEV (reference sequence). Trimming cost V 7 bases and J 6 bases; bases outside gene matches: 5. The CDR3 DNA reads TGTGCCAGCAAGCCGGGACAGGGGCATGAAAAACTGTTTTTT. Amino acids: CASKPGQGHEKLFF.

This clone is a singleton in its sample. This chain joins TRBV5-1 and TRBJ2-5; 7 positions agree with TRBD2. Trimming removed 1 base from V and 5 bases from J; junction bases left unmatched: 2. Germline V gene lookup returns CDR1 SGHRS and CDR2 YFSETQ. CDR3 length: 13 amino acids. The CDR3 coding sequence is TGCGCCAGCAGCTTGCTCGGGAGGGAGACCCAGTACTTC. It is translated as CASSLLGRETQYF.

The chain is built from TRBV5-5 and TRBJ2-7; no definite D call. This CDR3 has 14 residues. Trimming stripped 2 bases from V and 1 base from J, with 10 bases between. Germline assignment: CDR1 SGHKS and CDR2 YYEKEE (reference sequence). CDR3 sequence: CASSFLSSSYEQYF. The CDR3 region has the DNA TGTGCCAGCAGCTTTCTAAGTAGTTCCTACGAGCAGTACTTC.

The genes are TRBV14 and TRBJ2-3; tentatively, D is TRBD2 (6 bases). The CDR3 length is 16 residues. Germline-derived CDR1 and CDR2 are SGHDN and FVKESK. Trimming left V 0 bases short and J 6 bases short, with 16 bases between. The CDR3 protein is CASSQDWGGMVDTQYF. In DNA form, the CDR3 reads TGTGCCAGCAGCCAAGATTGGGGCGGGATGGTTGATACGCAGTATTTT.

The rearrangement links TRBV15 to TRBJ2-6, with no clear D. CDR1 and CDR2 from the germline V gene are LNHNV and YYDKDF (reference sequence). Trimming took off 0 bases at V and 5 bases at J, with 8 bases between the two ends. This CDR3 is 15 amino acids long. The CDR3 spells CATSRDRSRANVLTF. The CDR3 DNA is TGTGCCACCAGCAGAGATAGAAGTCGGGCCAACGTCCTGACTTTC.

The chain carries TRBV4-3 and TRBJ1-2, with TRBD1 matching over 9 bases. Looked up from germline, CDR1 is LGHNA and CDR2 is YSLEER. Trimming removed 4 bases from V and 7 bases from J; junction bases left unmatched: 7. This CDR3 is built from 14 residues. CDR3 sequence: CASSRETGGGGYTF. The DNA for the CDR3 is TGCGCCAGCAGCCGGGAGACAGGGGGGGGTGGCTACACCTTC.

The gene calls are TRBV6-2 or TRBV6-3 and TRBJ2-4; 8 bases are shared with TRBD2. The CDR3 extends over 16 amino acids. Germline CDR1 is MNHEY and CDR2 is SVGEGT. V was clipped by 6 bases and J by 0 bases; unmatched bases: 7. The CDR3 region is CASSRSSGLAKNIQYF. The DNA for the CDR3 is TGTGCCAGCAGCCGATCTAGCGGGCTAGCCAAAAACATTCAGTACTTC.

The chain uses TRBV7-9 and TRBJ2-1; 9 nucleotides align to TRBD2. The germline V gene has CDR1 SEHNR and CDR2 FQNEAQ (reference sequence). The CDR3 spans 17 residues. V was clipped by 1 base and J by 5 bases; unmatched bases: 9. The CDR3 protein is CASSLGPLTSGHNEQFF. In nucleotides, the CDR3 is TGTGCCAGCAGCTTAGGACCCCTGACTAGCGGCCACAATGAGCAGTTCTTC.

The count of this clone is one. The chain has TRBV21-1 and TRBJ2-4; TRBD2, the table's D call, lacks a check against the DNA. TRBV21-1 is listed as a pseudogene. The CDR3 is 17 amino acids. CDR3 region: CASSRTSGSLAKNIQYF. The DNA of the CDR3 is TGTGCCAGCAGCCGGACTAGCGGGAGTTTAGCCAAAAACATTCAGTACTTC.

V is TRBV3-1 (or the pseudogene TRBV3-2) and J is TRBJ2-1; the D is unclear. The V end lost 0 bases, the J end lost 0 bases, and 18 bases lay between the germline ends. CDR3 length equals 19 residues. Germline CDR1 LGHDT, CDR2 YNNKEL (reference sequence). The CDR3 DNA is TGTGCCAGCAGCCAAGATCGTCGAGTGACCAGCGTCTCCTACAATGAGCAGTTCTTC. This gives the protein CASSQDRRVTSVSYNEQFF.

The chain employs TRBV7-9 and TRBJ1-4; 8 nucleotides agree with TRBD1. Unmatched junction bases numbered 5, after V lost 3 bases and J lost 8 bases. This CDR3 has 14 residues. Germline V gene data show CDR1 as SEHNR and CDR2 as FQNEAQ (reference sequence). The CDR3 loop reads CASSLQGAGEKLFF. The DNA of the CDR3 is TGTGCCAGCAGCTTGCAGGGGGCCGGGGAAAAACTGTTTTTT.

The CDR3, as DNA: TGTGCCAGCAGCTTACTACTAGCGGGCAATGAGCAGTTCTTC. Protein sequence: CASSLLLAGNEQFF. The chain has TRBV7-8 and TRBJ2-1; 9 nucleotides match TRBD2. Germline V gene lookup returns CDR1 SGHVS and CDR2 FQNEAQ. With 2 bases clipped from V and 6 bases from J, the junction kept 2 bases outside the gene matches. CDR3 length: 14 amino acids.

This clone has a handful of counts. V and J are TRBV28 and TRBJ1-5; D is uncertain. CDR3 length: 16 amino acids. The germline V gene encodes CDR1 MDHEN and CDR2 SYDVKM. The V gene lost 6 bases and the J gene lost 0 bases, with 15 bases spanning the gap. The CDR3 sequence is CASSPAGRDSNQPQHF. The CDR3 region has the DNA TGTGCCAGCAGCCCAGCCGGACGGGATAGCAATCAGCCCCAGCATTTT.

The chain uses TRBV15 and TRBJ1-5; possible D gene TRBD1, 5 bases. CDR3 length equals 13 residues. Germline V gene data show CDR1 as LNHNV and CDR2 as YYDKDF (reference sequence). V was pared by 8 bases and J by 1 base, with 9 bases between. For the CDR3, the DNA is TGTGCCACCGCCAGACAGAGCAATCAGCCCCAGCATTTT. This gives the protein CATARQSNQPQHF.

The chain carries TRBV5-8 and TRBJ2-7; D is unclear. V gave up 4 bases and J gave up 3 bases, with 8 bases separating them. Germline assignment: CDR1 SGHTS and CDR2 YDEGEE. The CDR3 has 12 residues. CDR3 in DNA: TGTGCCAGCAGCCCCCTCGGCTACGAGCAGTACTTC. Protein: CASSPLGYEQYF.

The V gene is TRBV19, the J gene TRBJ1-3; no clear D gene. Looked up from germline, CDR1 is LNHDA and CDR2 is SQIVND (reference sequence). The CDR3 runs 16 residues. V shed 7 bases and J shed 0 bases, with 16 bases lying between them. For the CDR3, the DNA is TGTGCCAGTACTCCAGCAGCGTCGAGCTCTGGAAACACCATATATTTT. It translates to CASTPAASSSGNTIYF. The full variable domain, completed using reference TRBV19 and TRBJ1-3, is DGGITQSPKYLFRKEGQNVTLSCEQNLNHDAMYWYRQDPGQGLRLIYYSQIVNDFQKGDIAEGYSVSREKKESFPLTVTSAQKNPTAFYLCASTPAASSSGNTIYFGEGSWLTVV.

The chain combines TRBV27 with TRBJ2-7, with D possibly being TRBD2 (5 bases). CDR1 and CDR2 from the germline V gene are MNHEY and SMNVEV (reference sequence). Deletions cut 5 bases from V and 7 bases from J, with 12 bases between. The CDR3 sequence is 12 residues long. CDR3 sequence (DNA): TGTGCCAGCAGTCTTGGGCCGGGGGAGCAGTACTTC. Protein product: CASSLGPGEQYF.

V gene TRBV4-1 combines with J gene TRBJ1-4; D call uncertain. The V gene lost 1 base and the J gene lost 4 bases, with 13 bases spanning the gap. Germline V gene data show CDR1 as MGHRA and CDR2 as YSYEKL. The length of the CDR3 is 16 residues. CDR3 DNA sequence: TGCGCCAGCAGCCAAGGCGTCACGCGCAATAATGAAAAACTGTTTTTT. Encoded protein: CASSQGVTRNNEKLFF.

The V and J genes are TRBV2 and TRBJ2-7; TRBD1 agrees at 8 bases. The CDR3 has 15 residues. The V gene end was trimmed by 5 bases and the J gene end by 2 bases; junction bases not matched to a gene: 8. Germline CDR1 SNHLY, CDR2 FYNNEI. CDR3 sequence reads: CASSPGGAGTYEQYF. The CDR3 DNA reads as TGTGCCAGCAGTCCAGGGGGCGCAGGGACCTACGAGCAGTACTTC.

The rearrangement joins TRBV19 to TRBJ1-5; 9 positions match TRBD1. The V segment lost 10 bases and the J segment 4 bases; nucleotides outside the gene matches: 11. Germline V gene sequence: CDR1 LNHDA, CDR2 SQIVND (reference sequence). CDR3 length: 15 amino acids. CDR3 sequence reads: CATWQGQGWNQPQHF. The CDR3, as DNA: TGTGCCACGTGGCAGGGACAGGGTTGGAATCAGCCCCAGCATTTT.

The chain is built from TRBV6-2 or TRBV6-3 and TRBJ2-3; 7 bases align to TRBD2. CDR1 and CDR2 from the germline V gene are MNHEY and SVGEGT. CDR3 length: 16 amino acids. J lost 2 bases, V lost 0 bases, and 5 bases had no gene match. Here the CDR3 reads CASSYSGGRSTDTQYF. The DNA for the CDR3 is TGTGCCAGCAGTTACTCCGGCGGGAGATCCACAGATACGCAGTATTTT.